The sequence of this TCR beta chain was determined in a study of a mutant IDH1 vaccine in newly diagnosed glioma. Study background: Vaccines were first given 4-6 weeks after radiotherapy alone, or with temozolomide cycles. It was at week 35 that visit V12 occurred, and at week 47 that visit V13 did. Findings and caveats of the study: Altogether, 93.3% of patients exhibited vaccine-induced immune responses.

Comment on this clone: No antigen is known for it.

Assay used: immunoSEQ multiplex PCR; TCRdb lists only in-frame clones, some missing. The table has tens of thousands of clones, less than 85% seen once. Time point defined: week 47, end of study. A single vaccine dose contained 300 ug of mutant IDH1 20-mer peptide, and topical imiquimod was used with it. The material sequenced was PBMCs, taken from a glioma patient whose treatment included an IDH1 peptide vaccine. The receptor's source is a woman in her 30s with glioma. Some clones in this sample may be carry-over from other donors' samples.

CDR3: CASRFHPGGWTEAFF. CDR3 nucleotide sequence: TGTGCCAGCAGGTTTCATCCAGGGGGATGGACTGAAGCTTTCTTT. V gene TRBV5-6 combines with J gene TRBJ1-1, with 7 bases that match TRBD1. The CDR3 length is 15 residues. V lost 5 bases, J lost 5 bases, and 12 bases stayed unmatched. The germline V gene encodes CDR1 SGHDT and CDR2 YYEEEE.